What follows is one T cell receptor beta chain and its context. The antigen is undetermined. PCR employed 60 Vbeta and 13 Jbeta primers. Some clones are missing from TCRdb's copy, which holds only in-frame ones; the method was immunoSEQ multiplex PCR. The sample includes about 100,000 clones, 81% of them seen just once. The germline V gene has CDR1 MNHEY and CDR2 SVGAGI. CDR3 length: 14 amino acids. J was trimmed by 6 bases and V by 6 bases; bases with no gene match: 5. The data were obtained in a study of cytomegalovirus exposure and HLA in healthy donors. General study findings and limits: The study designated over 150 TCR beta chains cytomegalovirus-associated. Researchers reported in a later analysis that common viral pathogens appeared linked to several top clusters.

This chain joins TRBV6-5 and TRBJ2-1; 10 bases fit TRBD1. The sequencing sample was made of PBMCs. This receptor was taken from a woman in her 70s in good health and CMV-seropositive. DNA for the CDR3: TGTGCCAGCAGACAGGGACAGGGGAGCAATGAGCAGTTCTTC. Protein product: CASRQGQGSNEQFF.